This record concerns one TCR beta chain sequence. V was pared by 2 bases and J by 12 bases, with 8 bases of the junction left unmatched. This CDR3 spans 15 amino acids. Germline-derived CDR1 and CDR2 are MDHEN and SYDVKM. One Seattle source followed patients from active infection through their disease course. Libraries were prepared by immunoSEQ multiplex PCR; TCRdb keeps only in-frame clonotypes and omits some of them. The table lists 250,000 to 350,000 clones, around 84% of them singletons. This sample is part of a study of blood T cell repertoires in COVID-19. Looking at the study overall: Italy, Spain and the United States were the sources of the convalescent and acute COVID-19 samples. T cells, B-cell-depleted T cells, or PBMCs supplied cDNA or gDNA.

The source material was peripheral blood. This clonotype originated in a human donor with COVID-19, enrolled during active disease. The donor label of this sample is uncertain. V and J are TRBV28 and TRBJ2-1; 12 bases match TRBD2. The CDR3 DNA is TGTGCCAGCAGTTTACTAGCGGGAGGGCCCAGGAGGCAGTTCTTC. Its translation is CASSLLAGGPRRQFF.